The TCR beta chain described here comes from a study of shared clonotypes between healthy human individuals. The CDR3 sequence is 16 residues long. The germline V gene has CDR1 MNHEY and CDR2 SMNVEV (reference sequence). The V end lost 3 bases, the J end lost 2 bases, and 16 bases lay between the germline ends. Data came from immunoSEQ multiplex PCR; TCRdb stores just in-frame clones and leaves some out. The sample carries about 2 million clones, 95% recorded once. This clonotype was obtained from a man aged 18-30 years in good health. The sample comprised naive CD4+ T cells sorted from blood. The subset was: CD45RA+ positively selected. This rearrangement joins TRBV27 to TRBJ1-2; D gene uncertain. The CDR3 coding sequence is TGTGCCAGCAGTTTTGTAGGCACGGATCTGAACTATGGCTACACCTTC. It encodes CASSFVGTDLNYGYTF.